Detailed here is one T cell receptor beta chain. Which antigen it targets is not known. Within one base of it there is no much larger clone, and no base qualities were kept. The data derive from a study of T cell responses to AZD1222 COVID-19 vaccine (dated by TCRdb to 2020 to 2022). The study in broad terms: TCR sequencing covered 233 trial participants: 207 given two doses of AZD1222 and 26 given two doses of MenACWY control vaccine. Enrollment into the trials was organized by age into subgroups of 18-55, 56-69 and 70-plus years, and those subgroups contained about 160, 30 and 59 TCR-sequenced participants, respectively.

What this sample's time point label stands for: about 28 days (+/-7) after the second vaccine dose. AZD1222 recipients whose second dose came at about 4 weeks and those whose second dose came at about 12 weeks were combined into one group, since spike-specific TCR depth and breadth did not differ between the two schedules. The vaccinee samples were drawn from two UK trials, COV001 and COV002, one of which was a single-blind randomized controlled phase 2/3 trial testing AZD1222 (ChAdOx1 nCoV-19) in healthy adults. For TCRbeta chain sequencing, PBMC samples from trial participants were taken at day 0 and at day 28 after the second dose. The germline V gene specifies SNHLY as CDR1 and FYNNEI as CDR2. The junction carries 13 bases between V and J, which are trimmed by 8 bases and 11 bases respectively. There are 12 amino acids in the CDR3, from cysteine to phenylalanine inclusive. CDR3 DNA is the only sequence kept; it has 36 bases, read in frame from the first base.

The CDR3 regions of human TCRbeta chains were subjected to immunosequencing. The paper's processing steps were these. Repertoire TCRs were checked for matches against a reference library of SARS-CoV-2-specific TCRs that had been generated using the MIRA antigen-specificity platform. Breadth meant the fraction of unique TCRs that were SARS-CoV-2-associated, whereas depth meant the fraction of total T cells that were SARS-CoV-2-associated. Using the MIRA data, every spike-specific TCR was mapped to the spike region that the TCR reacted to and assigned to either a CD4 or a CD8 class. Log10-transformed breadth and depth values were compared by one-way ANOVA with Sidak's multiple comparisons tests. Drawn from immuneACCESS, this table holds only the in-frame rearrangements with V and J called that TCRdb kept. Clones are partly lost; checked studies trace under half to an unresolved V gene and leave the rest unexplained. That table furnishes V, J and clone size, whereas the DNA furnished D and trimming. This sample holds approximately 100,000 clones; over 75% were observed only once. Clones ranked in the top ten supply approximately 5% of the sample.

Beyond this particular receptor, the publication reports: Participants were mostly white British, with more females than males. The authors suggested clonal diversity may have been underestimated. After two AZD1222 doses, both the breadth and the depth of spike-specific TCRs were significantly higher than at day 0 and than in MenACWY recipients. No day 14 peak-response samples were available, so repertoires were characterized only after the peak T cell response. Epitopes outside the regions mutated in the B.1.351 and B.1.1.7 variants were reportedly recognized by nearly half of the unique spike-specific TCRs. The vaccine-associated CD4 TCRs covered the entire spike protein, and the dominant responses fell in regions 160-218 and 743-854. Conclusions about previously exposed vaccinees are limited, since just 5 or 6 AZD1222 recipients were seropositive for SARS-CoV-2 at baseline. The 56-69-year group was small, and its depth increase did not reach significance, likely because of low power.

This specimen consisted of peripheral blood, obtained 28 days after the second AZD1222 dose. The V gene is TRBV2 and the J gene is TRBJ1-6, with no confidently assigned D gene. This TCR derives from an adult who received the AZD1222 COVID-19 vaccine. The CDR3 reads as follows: CASSVEVPPLHF. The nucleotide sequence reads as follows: TGTGCCAGCTCAGTGGAGGTACCACCCCTCCACTTT.